This T cell receptor (beta chain) appears in the sequencing data of a study of CD8 T cells in ankylosing spondylitis. Findings and caveats of the study: It appeared that ankylosing spondylitis blood was characterized by a TCR beta motif of about eight highly homologous variants.

Germline assignment: CDR1 LGHDT and CDR2 YNNKEL (reference sequence). Trimming removed 0 bases at V and 3 bases at J, with 12 bases between. The CDR3 runs to 16 residues. Via MiXCR, TCRdb re-called the 5' RACE reads, giving one row per CDR3 protein. In the table there are about 420,000 distinct CDR3 sequences, about 22% of which are singletons. For this clonotype: Its antigen is not identified.

This TCR was recovered from a male donor with ankylosing spondylitis. The chain combines TRBV3-1 with TRBJ1-5; D is undetermined. Source material: blood, either unsorted or a sorted T cell fraction (not recorded which). The CDR3 DNA reads TGTGCCAGCAGCCAAGAAGATACGGGCTACAATCAGCCCCAGCATTTT. Translated: CASSQEDTGYNQPQHF. Drawing the rest from reference TRBV3-1 and TRBJ1-5, the complete variable domain is DTAVSQTPKYLVTQMGNDKSIKCEQNLGHDTMYWYKQDSKKFLKIMFSYNNKELIINETVPNRFSPKSPDKAHLNLHINSLELGDSAVYFCASSQEDTGYNQPQHFGDGTRLSIL.